The present T cell receptor beta chain was sequenced within a study of human T cells and chemical hapten exposure. Study-level background: In the sensitization step, 2% DPC was placed on approximately 2 cm by approximately 2 cm of upper inner arm skin. Regarding the study as a whole: Relative to controls, expanded TCRs formed significantly more large CDR3 similarity clusters.

Trimming took 4 bases from V and 0 from J, leaving 10 bases between them. Germline CDR1 is SEHNR and CDR2 is FQNEAQ (reference sequence). The CDR3 has 15 residues. There are many counts of this clonotype. Its antigen is still unknown. Within the library, unique molecular identifiers were attached to each individual cDNA molecule. TCRdb used MiXCR to reprocess the RACE reads, holding one entry per CDR3 protein. The sample has 150,000 to 200,000 distinct CDR3 sequences; around 24% are singletons. The time point is: patch test 1, 2 weeks after DPC sensitization. Treatment meaning: therapeutic diphenylcyclopropenone sensitization with weekly scalp DPC. Blood collection happened ahead of applying each patch test.

The sample here was whole blood, taken in connection with sensitization to the hapten diphenylcyclopropenone (DPC). The sequence was collected from a woman in her fifties or sixties with alopecia areata. Some clones in this sample may be carry-over from other donors' samples. The gene calls are TRBV7-9 and TRBJ1-3, with D possibly being TRBD1 (5 bases). The CDR3: CASSSSGSSGNTIYF. The CDR3 DNA reads TGTGCCAGCAGCTCCTCAGGGAGCTCTGGAAACACCATATATTTT.